Each of the 25 T cell receptor beta chains below was sequenced from the same sample in a study of sequential checkpoint blockade in melanoma. This sample's treatment: randomized to nivolumab then ipilimumab (arm A) or the reverse (arm B). Sequencing was performed with immunoSEQ multiplex PCR; in TCRdb, only in-frame clones are kept and a portion is missing. The sample lists tens of thousands of clones; nearly 90% were seen once. The source material was CD8+ T cells sorted from blood (inferred from file names), sampled from a patient given nivolumab and ipilimumab in sequence. The origin of the receptors is a human donor with melanoma.

This clone showed up just once. The genes are TRBV27 and TRBJ2-3; D not resolved. V was clipped by 6 bases and J by 1 base, with 11 bases between them. This CDR3 is 14 amino acids long. Germline V CDR1 and CDR2: MNHEY, SMNVEV (reference sequence). The CDR3 loop reads CASSLWHRTDTQYF. Here the CDR3 DNA reads TGTGCCAGCAGCCTCTGGCACCGCACAGATACGCAGTATTTT.

This clone was seen a handful of times. The V gene is TRBV10-1, the J gene TRBJ2-7; 9 positions match TRBD1. CDR3 length: 12 amino acids. The germline CDR1 and CDR2 sequences are WNHNN and SYGVQD (reference sequence). V trimming: 0 bases; J trimming: 12 bases; junction bases outside the gene matches: 3. The CDR3 DNA follows: TGCGCCAGCAGTGAGTCAAACAGGGGGCGGTACGTC. The encoded protein is CASSESNRGRYV.

The rearrangement links TRBV7-6 to TRBJ2-5; no definite D call. The CDR3 is 13 amino acids. Between the trimmed V and J ends, which lost 5 bases and 1 base, there was a span of 8 bases. The germline CDR1 and CDR2 sequences are SGHVS and FNYEAQ. Written as DNA, the CDR3 is TGTGCCAGCAGCCCGAGTCGCCAAGAGACCCAGTACTTC. It translates to CASSPSRQETQYF.

This sequence joins TRBV28 and TRBJ2-7; weak D call: TRBD1 (5 bases). Looked up from germline, CDR1 is MDHEN and CDR2 is SYDVKM. Between the trimmed V and J ends, which lost 4 bases and 4 bases, there was a span of 14 bases. This CDR3 comprises 14 residues. CDR3 residues: CASSSRTRVYEQYF. DNA for the CDR3: TGTGCCAGCAGTTCCAGAACCAGGGTTTACGAGCAGTACTTC.

This chain links TRBV18 with TRBJ2-3; a possible D gene is TRBD2 (6 bases). CDR3 length equals 14 residues. V lost 10 bases, J lost 5 bases, and 19 bases lay in between. Germline values: CDR1 KGHSH, CDR2 LQKENI. CDR3 sequence reads: CATTGTAVKDTQYF. The CDR3 coding sequence is TGTGCCACGACCGGGACTGCTGTGAAAGATACGCAGTATTTT.

The genes are TRBV2 and TRBJ2-7; D perhaps matches TRBD2 (6 bases). V was cut by 3 bases and J by 3 bases, with 6 bases left in between. Germline assignment: CDR1 SNHLY and CDR2 FYNNEI. This CDR3 has 12 amino acids. This CDR3 is CASSEGGYEQYF. In DNA, the CDR3 is TGTGCCAGCAGTGAGGGGGGCTACGAGCAGTACTTC. Full variable domain (rest looked up from reference TRBV2 and TRBJ2-7): EPEVTQTPSHQVTQMGQEVILRCVPISNHLYFYWYRQILGQKVEFLVSFYNNEISEKSEIFDDQFSVERPDGSNFTLKIRSTKLEDSAMYFCASSEGGYEQYFGPGTRLTVT.

J is TRBJ2-7 and V is TRBV14; maybe TRBD1 (7 bases). V was shortened by 0 bases and J by 3 bases, with 18 bases between the two germline ends. Germline CDR1 is SGHDN and CDR2 is FVKESK. CDR3 length equals 17 residues. The CDR3 nucleotides read TGTGCCAGCAGCCAAGATGGAGGGGGCAGGGTAATCTACGAGCAGTACGTC. As protein: CASSQDGGGRVIYEQYV.

V is TRBV9 and J is TRBJ2-7; perhaps TRBD1 as D (5 bases). The ends were cut back, 4 bases at V and 2 bases at J, with 16 bases in the middle. CDR1 and CDR2 (germline): SGDLS, YYNGEE. This CDR3 is built from 15 residues. CDR3 bases: TGTGCCAGCAGCCTAACCGGGTCGACAGCCTACGAGCAGTACTTC. This gives the protein CASSLTGSTAYEQYF.

DNA of the CDR3: TGTGCCAGCAGCCCCCACGGGCTAGCGGGGGGCACAGATACGCAGTATTTT. Encoded protein: CASSPHGLAGGTDTQYF. The chain couples TRBV9 to TRBJ2-3; 10 bases fit TRBD2. The CDR3 contains 17 residues. V trimming: 4 bases; J trimming: 1 base; junction bases outside the gene matches: 9. Germline CDR1 is SGDLS and CDR2 is YYNGEE.

The V call is TRBV27, the J call TRBJ1-2; 12 nucleotides match TRBD1. This CDR3 region has 16 residues. V lost 8 bases, J lost 6 bases, and 13 bases stayed unmatched. Germline CDR1 and CDR2: MNHEY and SMNVEV (reference sequence). CDR3 sequence: CASGTPPGQGADGYTF. CDR3 nucleotides: TGTGCCAGCGGCACCCCCCCGGGACAGGGGGCTGATGGCTACACCTTC.

The chain recombines TRBV4-1 with TRBJ2-5; tentatively, D is TRBD2 (5 bases). The J call could be wrong; TRBJ2-7 is a better fit for the DNA end. This CDR3 comprises 14 residues. CDR1 is MGHRA and CDR2 is YSYEKL in the germline V gene. The CDR3 loop reads CASSQAGSGYEQYF. The CDR3 nucleotides are TGCGCCAGCAGCCAAGCGGGGTCTGGCTACGAGCAGTACTTC.

This clone was seen only a few times. This chain joins TRBV7-8 and TRBJ2-7, with D possibly TRBD1 on 5 matching bases. CDR3 length equals 13 residues. The ends were cut back, 3 bases at V and 2 bases at J, with 8 bases in the middle. CDR1 SGHVS and CDR2 FQNEAQ come from the germline V gene. CDR3 region: CASSFDSTYEQYV. In DNA form, the CDR3 reads TGTGCCAGCAGCTTCGACAGTACCTACGAGCAGTACGTC.

Comments on this clone: The junction departs from the called germline gene at one end, perhaps through a read error. The rearrangement joins TRBV27 to TRBJ2-1; TRBD1 might be the D (6 bases). This CDR3 is built from 19 residues. CDR1 and CDR2 (germline): MNHEY, SMNVEV (reference sequence). CDR3 amino acids: CVSLARGFTTMSFYNDQFF. The CDR3 DNA is TGTGTCAGTCTCGCCAGGGGCTTCACTACAATGAGTTTCTACAATGATCAGTTCTTC.

Comment on this clone: Compared with germline, one end of the junction differs, possibly owing to a read error. This chain joins TRBV13 and TRBJ1-2, with no clear D. The CDR3 loop spans 12 amino acids. The germline V gene has CDR1 PRHDT and CDR2 FYEKMQ (reference sequence). DNA for the CDR3: TGTGCCAGCAGCGCAACAAGGAATAGCTGGGCCTTC. It specifies CASSATRNSWAF.

The chain employs TRBV12-5 and TRBJ2-6; D not resolved. Germline V gene sequence: CDR1 LGHNT, CDR2 FRNRAP. Trimming removed 1 base at V and 0 bases at J, with 4 bases between. The CDR3 is made up of 15 amino acids. The CDR3 spells CASGLELSGANVLTF. The CDR3 region has the DNA TGTGCTAGTGGTTTGGAACTCTCTGGGGCCAACGTCCTGACTTTC.

This chain links TRBV15 with TRBJ2-1; a possible D gene is TRBD2 (5 bases). Germline lookup yields CDR1 LNHNV and CDR2 YYDKDF (reference sequence). The CDR3 is 19 residues long. Trimming removed 1 base at V and 0 bases at J, with 19 bases between. CDR3 protein: CATSRGNGVVRSSYNEQFF. CDR3 in DNA: TGTGCCACCAGCAGAGGGAACGGGGTCGTGAGGAGCTCCTACAATGAGCAGTTCTTC.

V usage is TRBV5-3 and J usage is TRBJ2-7; 8 bases line up with TRBD2. TRBV5-3 has ORF status, its function being uncertain. V was clipped by 3 bases and J by 4 bases; unmatched bases: 12. The CDR3 sequence is 16 residues long. The CDR3 nucleotides are TGTGCCAGAAGCTCGGGACGTCGGGAGGGCCGATACGAGCAGTACTTC. Translating it yields CARSSGRREGRYEQYF.

The chain employs TRBV25-1 and TRBJ1-2, with TRBD1 identical over 12 bases. V shed 5 bases, J shed 6 bases, and the junction held 4 bases outside the gene matches. There are 14 residues in the CDR3. Per the germline V gene, CDR1 is MGHDK and CDR2 is SYGVNS. CDR3 in amino acids: CASSLGTGGDGYTF. The CDR3 DNA sequence: TGTGCCAGCAGTCTAGGGACAGGGGGCGATGGCTACACCTTC.

This chain connects TRBV6-6 to TRBJ2-7; TRBD2 matches at 11 bases. V dropped 4 bases and J dropped 4; count of bases not matched to a gene: 9. Looked up from germline, CDR1 is MNHNY and CDR2 is SVGAGI (reference sequence). CDR3 length equals 16 residues. CDR3 protein: CASSSLLAGEGYEQYF. DNA for the CDR3: TGTGCCAGCAGTTCCTTACTAGCGGGAGAAGGTTACGAGCAGTACTTC.

This clone was observed a single time. This chain links TRBV7-6 with TRBJ2-1, with 7 nucleotides matching TRBD2. Germline CDR1 is SGHVS and CDR2 is FNYEAQ. Losses at the gene ends were 1 base for V and 4 bases for J; bases not matched to a gene: 4. CDR3 length: 15 residues. CDR3 in amino acids: CASSLGLADYNEQFF. CDR3 in DNA: TGTGCCAGCAGCTTAGGGCTAGCGGATTACAATGAGCAGTTCTTC.

This clone was seen a single time. The chain couples TRBV19 to TRBJ2-2, with D perhaps matching TRBD2 (7 bases). Trimming cost V 3 bases and J 2 bases, with 13 bases left between them. The CDR3 is made up of 16 amino acids. Germline loops: CDR1 LNHDA, CDR2 SQIVND (reference sequence). The CDR3 DNA is TGTGCCAGTAGTATTGGGGGGGGGCTAAACACCGGGGAGCTGTTTTTT. Encoded protein: CASSIGGGLNTGELFF.

The chain has TRBV5-8 and TRBJ2-7, with D possibly being TRBD1 (6 bases). CDR3 length: 15 amino acids. V was trimmed by 4 bases and J by 3 bases, leaving 17 bases between them. Germline-derived CDR1 and CDR2 are SGHTS and YDEGEE. For the CDR3, the DNA is TGTGCCAGCAGCGATGGACAGTACCTCCTCTACGAGCAGTACGTC. The encoded protein is CASSDGQYLLYEQYV.

The chain employs TRBV28 and TRBJ1-2; D is perhaps TRBD1 (5 bases). V lost 6 bases, J lost 4 bases, and 21 bases lay in between. CDR1 and CDR2 from the germline V gene are MDHEN and SYDVKM. The CDR3 is made up of 16 amino acids. The DNA of the CDR3 is TGTGCCAGCAGCTATCCACCGAGACAGAGATTCTATGGCTACACCTTC. Translating gives CASSYPPRQRFYGYTF.

The chain has TRBV9 and TRBJ2-5, with 11 bases that match TRBD2. Germline V gene sequence: CDR1 SGDLS, CDR2 YYNGEE. The CDR3 has 16 residues. J gave up 2 bases and V 5 bases, and 8 bases lay outside the gene matches. The CDR3 bases are TGTGCCAGCAGTCCCTGGGTAGCGGGAGGGCAAGAGACCCAGTACTTC. The encoded protein is CASSPWVAGGQETQYF.

This clone was seen a few times. The chain uses TRBV6-6 and TRBJ1-2; TRBD1 matches 10 bases. Germline trimming cut 4 bases from V and 6 bases from J; bases unmatched to any gene: 5. The CDR3 has 14 residues. The V gene's germline CDR1 is MNHNY and CDR2 SVGAGI (reference sequence). The CDR3: CASSLGQGNNGYTF. The CDR3 nucleotides are TGTGCCAGCAGTTTGGGACAGGGGAATAATGGCTACACCTTC.